One and the same sample provided the 11 T cell receptor beta chains below, sequenced in a study of cytomegalovirus exposure and HLA in healthy donors. Sequencing was performed with immunoSEQ multiplex PCR; in TCRdb, only in-frame clones are kept and a portion is missing. Among 150,000 to 250,000 clones listed, 70% to 85% were seen once. Source material: PBMCs. The receptor source for this set is a woman between 25 and 40 years old in good health and CMV-seropositive.

The V and J genes are TRBV19 and TRBJ1-2; 9 nucleotides agree with TRBD1. J was trimmed by 5 bases and V by 5 bases; bases with no gene match: 6. CDR3 size: 14 residues. From germline, CDR1 is LNHDA and CDR2 SQIVND (reference sequence). As DNA, the CDR3 is TGTGCCAGTAGTGGGACAGGGAACTCGTATGGCTACACCTTC. It yields the protein CASSGTGNSYGYTF.

To note about this clone: Other nucleotide sequences from this sample produce the same CDR3. This chain links TRBV6-1 with TRBJ1-5; D is ambiguous. With 6 bases removed from V and 0 bases from J, the gap between germline ends came to 6 bases. Per germline, CDR1 MNHNS and CDR2 SASEGT. This CDR3 comprises 13 residues. The CDR3 loop reads CASSAYSNQPQHF. The CDR3 nucleotides read TGTGCCAGCAGCGCCTATAGCAATCAGCCCCAGCATTTT.

This chain joins TRBV27 and TRBJ2-2, with a tentative D call TRBD2 (7 bases). With 6 bases removed from V and 4 bases from J, the gap between germline ends came to 18 bases. Looked up from germline, CDR1 is MNHEY and CDR2 is SMNVEV (reference sequence). This CDR3 has 16 amino acids. The CDR3 spells CASSLRGPLPTGELFF. DNA for the CDR3: TGTGCCAGCAGCTTGCGGGGGCCCTTACCCACCGGGGAGCTGTTTTTT.

The genes are TRBV6-1 and TRBJ1-5, with TRBD1 identical over 10 bases. Losses at the gene ends were 4 bases for V and 6 bases for J; bases not matched to a gene: 3. The CDR3 has 14 amino acids. Germline V CDR1 and CDR2: MNHNS, SASEGT. The CDR3 sequence: CASSGQGAVQPQHF. The CDR3 bases are TGTGCCAGCAGTGGACAGGGGGCGGTTCAGCCCCAGCATTTT.

The V and J genes are TRBV18 and TRBJ2-7, with TRBD2 as a possible D gene (6 bases). The CDR3 is 11 residues long. The ends were cut back, 6 bases at V and 5 bases at J, with 8 bases in the middle. CDR1 is KGHSH and CDR2 is LQKENI in the germline V gene. CDR3: CASSGGNEQYF. The CDR3 nucleotides read TGTGCCAGCTCCGGGGGTAACGAGCAGTACTTC. The full variable domain, in which reference TRBV18 and TRBJ2-7 provide the parts outside the CDR3, is NAGVMQNPRHLVRRRGQEARLRCSPMKGHSHVYWYRQLPEEGLKFMVYLQKENIIDESGMPKERFSAEFPKEGPSILRIQQVVRGDSAAYFCASSGGNEQYFGPGTRLTVT.

This chain connects TRBV5-1 to TRBJ2-7, with 9 bases that match TRBD1. CDR3 size: 16 residues. Germline lookup yields CDR1 SGHRS and CDR2 YFSETQ. After removal of 4 bases from V and 6 bases from J, the junction contained 14 bases not matched to a gene. The CDR3 DNA follows: TGCGCCAGCAGCCTTCCCCGGGGACAGGGTGATAGCGAGCAGTACTTC. Its protein product is CASSLPRGQGDSEQYF.

The chain is built from TRBV7-9 and TRBJ2-2, with 7 positions matching TRBD2. V was clipped by 1 base and J by 8 bases; unmatched bases: 10. The germline gives CDR1 SEHNR, CDR2 FQNEAQ (reference sequence). The CDR3 length is 16 residues. CDR3 region: CASSLGEGKSSGELFF. Written as DNA, the CDR3 is TGTGCCAGCAGCTTAGGGGAGGGTAAATCGTCGGGGGAGCTGTTTTTT.

This sequence joins TRBV7-3 and TRBJ2-7; 9 bases are a match to TRBD1. The CDR3 length is 14 residues. Germline V lookup: CDR1 SGHTA, CDR2 FQGTGA. After removal of 3 bases from V and 3 bases from J, the junction contained 3 bases not matched to a gene. The CDR3 nucleotides are TGTGCCAGCAGCTTGGGACAGGGCGTCTACGAGCAGTACTTC. This gives the protein CASSLGQGVYEQYF.

This rearrangement joins TRBV11-3 to TRBJ2-5; 10 nucleotides line up with TRBD2. Germline V gene data show CDR1 as SGHNT and CDR2 as YENEEA. V lost 4 bases, J lost 3 bases, and 5 bases stayed unmatched. CDR3 length: 15 amino acids. This chain's CDR3 is CASSSRTSGEETQYF. For the CDR3, the DNA is TGTGCCAGCAGCTCCCGGACTAGCGGAGAAGAGACCCAGTACTTC.

This rearrangement joins TRBV7-8 to TRBJ1-2, with D possibly TRBD1 on 6 matching bases. The CDR3 contains 14 residues. Deletions cut 8 bases from V and 5 bases from J, with 18 bases between. Germline V gene sequence: CDR1 SGHVS, CDR2 FQNEAQ. The CDR3 reads CASLPGTTPYGYTF. In DNA, the CDR3 is TGTGCCAGCCTGCCGGGGACAACCCCATATGGCTACACCTTC.

The chain recombines TRBV29-1 with TRBJ2-1, with 9 nucleotides matching TRBD2. CDR1 is SQVTM and CDR2 is ANQGSEA in the germline V gene. The CDR3 has 14 amino acids. The junction had 4 bases not matched to a gene; V was cut back by 5 bases and J by 2 bases. CDR3 nucleotides: TGCAGCGTTTGGGCTAGCGGGGCCTACAATGAGCAGTTCTTC. Protein product: CSVWASGAYNEQFF.